Shown below are 9 T cell receptor beta chains from a single sample sequenced in a study of blood T cell repertoires in COVID-19. Assay used: immunoSEQ multiplex PCR; TCRdb lists only in-frame clones, some missing. This table has around 60,000 clones, more than 70% appearing once. The specimen was peripheral blood. These receptors originate from a man in his sixties with COVID-19, enrolled during active disease.

This chain connects TRBV5-1 to TRBJ1-2; D is possibly TRBD1 (5 bases). This CDR3 has 14 residues. Germline V lookup: CDR1 SGHRS, CDR2 YFSETQ. Trimming stripped 4 bases from V and 7 bases from J, with 17 bases between. CDR3 sequence: CASSRDTDSFGYTF. The CDR3 DNA is TGCGCCAGCAGCAGGGATACTGACAGTTTTGGCTACACCTTC.

The chain joins TRBV3-1 (or the pseudogene TRBV3-2) to TRBJ1-1, with D uncertain. V lost 1 base and J lost 1, with 10 bases in between. Per the germline V gene, CDR1 is LGHDT and CDR2 is YNNKEL (reference sequence). The CDR3 loop spans 15 amino acids. The CDR3 DNA sequence: TGTGCCAGCAGCCAAGGGGGAGCCCCGAACACTGAAGCTTTCTTT. Its protein product is CASSQGGAPNTEAFF.

J is TRBJ1-1 and V is TRBV30; 8 bases map to TRBD1. The CDR3 is made up of 14 amino acids. V trimming: 4 bases; J trimming: 3 bases; junction bases outside the gene matches: 7. Germline CDR1 is GTSNPN and CDR2 is SVGIG (reference sequence). CDR3 sequence: CAWTQTGADTEAFF. The CDR3 nucleotides read TGTGCCTGGACCCAGACAGGGGCGGACACTGAAGCTTTCTTT.

The table lists this clone with a count of one. The CDR3: CASGRDSNYGYTF. DNA of the CDR3: TGCGCCAGCGGTCGGGACAGTAACTATGGCTACACCTTC. This rearrangement joins TRBV5-1 to TRBJ1-2, with 7 bases aligning to TRBD1. Germline V gives CDR1 SGHRS, CDR2 YFSETQ. The CDR3 is 13 residues long. J was trimmed by 1 base and V by 7 bases; bases with no gene match: 4. Looking up the rest from reference TRBV5-1 and TRBJ1-2 gives the full variable domain: KAGVTQTPRYLIKTRGQQVTLSCSPISGHRSVSWYQQTPGQGLQFLFEYFSETQRNKGNFPGRFSGRQFSNSRSEMNVSTLELGDSALYLCASGRDSNYGYTFGSGTRLTVV.

The rearrangement joins TRBV5-1 to TRBJ1-1; D is unclear. V dropped 0 bases and J dropped 4 bases, with 7 bases sitting between them. Germline V lookup: CDR1 SGHRS, CDR2 YFSETQ. The CDR3 sequence is 13 residues long. CDR3 sequence reads: CASSLGARTEAFF. The CDR3 nucleotides are TGCGCCAGCAGCTTGGGGGCGCGCACTGAAGCTTTCTTT.

CDR3 amino acids: CASSSDRGPSGELFF. CDR3 coding DNA: TGTGCCAGCAGCTCGGACAGGGGGCCCTCCGGGGAGCTGTTTTTT. The chain couples TRBV11-3 to TRBJ2-2, with 11 bases aligning to TRBD1. Unmatched junction bases numbered 4, after V lost 4 bases and J lost 6 bases. This CDR3 spans 15 amino acids. Germline assignment: CDR1 SGHNT and CDR2 YENEEA.

The chain has TRBV19 and TRBJ1-6; D is perhaps TRBD1 (6 bases). This CDR3 region has 17 residues. Between the trimmed V and J ends, which lost 7 bases and 3 bases, there was a span of 19 bases. Germline V lookup: CDR1 LNHDA, CDR2 SQIVND (reference sequence). In DNA, the CDR3 is TGTGCCAGTAACGAGACAGGAGGAAAAATCTATAATTCACCCCTCCACTTT. Protein sequence: CASNETGGKIYNSPLHF. The full variable domain, in which reference TRBV19 and TRBJ1-6 provide the parts outside the CDR3, is DGGITQSPKYLFRKEGQNVTLSCEQNLNHDAMYWYRQDPGQGLRLIYYSQIVNDFQKGDIAEGYSVSREKKESFPLTVTSAQKNPTAFYLCASNETGGKIYNSPLHFGNGTRLTVT.

The CDR3 DNA reads TGTGCCAGCCTACCGGGACAGGCTGGAAACACCATATATTTT. It encodes CASLPGQAGNTIYF. The chain has TRBV19 and TRBJ1-3, with 8 positions matching TRBD1. The CDR3 covers 14 residues. Germline lookup yields CDR1 LNHDA and CDR2 SQIVND (reference sequence). V shed 9 bases, J shed 2 bases, and the junction held 6 bases outside the gene matches.

This chain connects TRBV15 to TRBJ2-7; 10 bases align to TRBD1. The V segment lost 0 bases and the J segment 5 bases; nucleotides outside the gene matches: 4. The CDR3 has 15 residues. Germline V gene data show CDR1 as LNHNV and CDR2 as YYDKDF (reference sequence). The CDR3 is CATSRDVGQGNEQYF. CDR3 sequence (DNA): TGTGCCACCAGCAGAGATGTGGGACAGGGGAACGAGCAGTACTTC.